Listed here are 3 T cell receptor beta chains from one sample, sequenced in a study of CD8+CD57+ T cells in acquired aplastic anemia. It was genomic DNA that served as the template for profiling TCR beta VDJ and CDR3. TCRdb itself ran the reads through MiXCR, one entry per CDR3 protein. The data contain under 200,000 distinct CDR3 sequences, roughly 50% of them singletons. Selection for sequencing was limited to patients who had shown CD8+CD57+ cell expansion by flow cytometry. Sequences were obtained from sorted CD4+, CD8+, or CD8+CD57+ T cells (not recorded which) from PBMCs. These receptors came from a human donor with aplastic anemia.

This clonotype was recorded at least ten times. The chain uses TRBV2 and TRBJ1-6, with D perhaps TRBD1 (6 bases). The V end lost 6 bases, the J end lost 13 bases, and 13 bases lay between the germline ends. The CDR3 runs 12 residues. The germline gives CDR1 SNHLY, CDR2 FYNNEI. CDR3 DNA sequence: TGTGCCAGCAGACCACAGGGTTCCCCCCTCCACTTT. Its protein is CASRPQGSPLHF.

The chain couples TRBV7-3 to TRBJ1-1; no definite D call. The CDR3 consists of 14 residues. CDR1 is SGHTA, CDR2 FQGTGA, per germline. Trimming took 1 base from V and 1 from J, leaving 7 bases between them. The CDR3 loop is CASSLMAGNTEAFF. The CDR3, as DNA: TGTGCCAGCAGCTTAATGGCAGGGAACACTGAAGCTTTCTTT. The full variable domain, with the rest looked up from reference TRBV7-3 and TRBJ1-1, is GAGVSQTPSNKVTEKGKYVELRCDPISGHTALYWYRQSLGQGPEFLIYFQGTGAADDSGLPNDRFFAVRPEGSVSTLKIQRTERGDSAVYLCASSLMAGNTEAFFGQGTRLTVV.

CDR3 protein: CASSLMGGGQGAYEQYF. Written as DNA, the CDR3 is TGTGCCAGCAGCTTAATGGGGGGGGGACAGGGGGCCTACGAGCAGTACTTC. J is TRBJ2-7 and V is TRBV7-3; TRBD1 matches 11 bases. This CDR3 is built from 17 residues. Germline CDR1 SGHTA, CDR2 FQGTGA. V shed 1 base and J 2 bases; nucleotides not matched to a gene: 7.